These 10 T cell receptor beta chains were sequenced from one sample in a study of T cell repertoires in cytomegalovirus infection. Each CDR3 protein gets one entry after TCRdb re-called the reads with MiXCR. The sample has fewer than 850,000 distinct CDR3 sequences; 29% are singletons. The antigens of these receptors remain unknown. The sequenced sample was cultured CD8+ T cells from PBMCs, obtained from culture after CMV antigen stimulation. The receptors shown here come from a human donor in good health (CMV status not recorded). Some clones in this sample may be carry-over from other donors' samples.

This clonotype has just one count. The chain has TRBV29-1 and TRBJ2-2, with no clear D. V gave up 1 base and J gave up 5 bases, with 14 bases separating them. Germline CDR1 reads SQVTM; CDR2 reads ANQGSEA. CDR3 length equals 15 residues. The DNA for the CDR3 is TGCAGCGTTGAAGTTAGACCGGAAAGTACCGGGGAGCTGTTTTTT. It translates to CSVEVRPESTGELFF.

Only a few counts were recorded for this clonotype. CDR3 in DNA: TGTGCCAGCTGGGAGCGGGGCCCCTACAATGAGCAGTTCTTC. Its protein product is CASWERGPYNEQFF. The chain employs TRBV2 and TRBJ2-1, with 7 bases matching TRBD2. CDR3 length: 14 residues. Losses at the gene ends were 8 bases for V and 2 bases for J; bases not matched to a gene: 6. Germline values: CDR1 SNHLY, CDR2 FYNNEI.

The table lists this clonotype with a few counts. The chain carries TRBV28 and TRBJ2-7, with D possibly TRBD2 on 5 matching bases. V was trimmed by 5 bases and J by 2 bases, leaving 16 bases between them. This CDR3 contains 15 residues. Germline assignment: CDR1 MDHEN and CDR2 SYDVKM. The CDR3 DNA follows: TGTGCCAGCAGTACCCGAGAGAGGGCTACCTACGAGCAGTACGTC. Residues: CASSTRERATYEQYV.

In its sample, this clonotype was seen a few times. The CDR3 DNA sequence: TGCGCCAGCAGCGCGCACCAGGCTAGCTCCTACAATGAGCAGTTCTTC. Protein product: CASSAHQASSYNEQFF. The V and J genes are TRBV4-1 and TRBJ2-1, with D unresolved. Trimming left V 5 bases short and J 0 bases short, with 14 bases between. Germline V gives CDR1 MGHRA, CDR2 YSYEKL. This CDR3 has 16 residues.

This clonotype was recorded at least ten times. The V call is TRBV7-9, the J call TRBJ1-2, with no clear D. From germline, CDR1 is SEHNR and CDR2 FQNEAQ (reference sequence). The CDR3 contains 12 residues. V lost 4 bases, J lost 8 bases, and 11 bases lay in between. The CDR3 loop is CASSSPDGGYTF. CDR3 sequence (DNA): TGTGCCAGCAGCTCCCCGGATGGAGGCTACACCTTC.

Here the CDR3 DNA reads TGTGCCAGCAGTCCAAAGGGACAGGGTTGGGATCAGCCCCAGCATTTT. It encodes CASSPKGQGWDQPQHF. The chain combines TRBV6-2 or TRBV6-3 with TRBJ1-5; TRBD1 aligns across 9 bases. Germline CDR1 MNHEY, CDR2 SVGEGT. The junction had 10 bases not matched to a gene; V was cut back by 5 bases and J by 5 bases. The CDR3 spans 16 residues.

DNA of the CDR3: TGCAGTGCTCGGGACAGAAGCACAGATACGCAGTATTTT. Translated, it gives CSARDRSTDTQYF. The chain links TRBV20-1 to TRBJ2-3; 7 positions agree with TRBD1. CDR1 DFQATT and CDR2 SNEGSKA come from the germline V gene (reference sequence). Trimming took 5 bases from V and 0 from J; bases not matched to a gene: 2. The length of the CDR3 is 13 residues.

Worth noting for this clonotype: With a much larger clone just one base away, this may be a read error. The chain combines TRBV27 with TRBJ1-6; D is uncertain. Per the germline V gene, CDR1 is MNHEY and CDR2 is SMNVEV (reference sequence). This CDR3 comprises 14 residues. The CDR3 DNA sequence: TGTGCCAGCAGTTACCGCTCCTATAATTTACCCCTCCACTTT. Its translation is CASSYRSYNLPLHF.

This clonotype has more than one count but fewer than ten. The chain couples TRBV12-3 or TRBV12-4 to TRBJ1-1; 8 bases match TRBD1. CDR3 length: 14 residues. V was pared by 7 bases and J by 5 bases, with 9 bases of the junction left unmatched. Here the CDR3 DNA reads TGTGCCAGCACCCCGACAGGGGCGGAGACTGAAGCTTTCTTT. This codes for CASTPTGAETEAFF.

The rearrangement joins TRBV13 to TRBJ2-5, with TRBD1 matching over 9 bases. CDR3 size: 15 residues. The trim removed 5 bases at V and 2 bases at J, leaving 6 bases unmatched. Per germline, CDR1 PRHDT and CDR2 FYEKMQ (reference sequence). CDR3 amino acids: CASSPGQGPQETQYF. The CDR3 coding sequence is TGTGCCAGCAGCCCAGGACAGGGGCCTCAAGAGACCCAGTACTTC.